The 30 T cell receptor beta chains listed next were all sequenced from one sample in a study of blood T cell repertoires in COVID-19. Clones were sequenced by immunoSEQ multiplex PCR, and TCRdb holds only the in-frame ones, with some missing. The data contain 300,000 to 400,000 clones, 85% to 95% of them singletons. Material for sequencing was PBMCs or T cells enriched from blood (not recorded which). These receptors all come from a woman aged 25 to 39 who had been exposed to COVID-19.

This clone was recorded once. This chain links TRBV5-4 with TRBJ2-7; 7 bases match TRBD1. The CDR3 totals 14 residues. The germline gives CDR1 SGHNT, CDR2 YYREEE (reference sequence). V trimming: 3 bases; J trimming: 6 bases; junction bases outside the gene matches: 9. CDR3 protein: CASSSPRQGREQYF. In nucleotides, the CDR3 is TGTGCCAGCAGCTCCCCCAGACAGGGACGCGAGCAGTACTTC.

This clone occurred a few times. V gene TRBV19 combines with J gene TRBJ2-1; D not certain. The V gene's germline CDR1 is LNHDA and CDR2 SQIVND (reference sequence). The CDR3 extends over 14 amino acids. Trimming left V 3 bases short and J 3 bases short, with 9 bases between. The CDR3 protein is CASSIGQVYNEQFF. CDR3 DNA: TGTGCCAGTAGTATCGGTCAGGTCTACAATGAGCAGTTCTTC.

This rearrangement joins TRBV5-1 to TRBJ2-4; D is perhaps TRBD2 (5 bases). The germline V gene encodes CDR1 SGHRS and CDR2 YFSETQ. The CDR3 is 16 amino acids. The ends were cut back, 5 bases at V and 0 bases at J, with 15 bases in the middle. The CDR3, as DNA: TGCGCCAGCAGTCCGGAGGCAGGATTAGCCAAAAACATTCAGTACTTC. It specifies CASSPEAGLAKNIQYF.

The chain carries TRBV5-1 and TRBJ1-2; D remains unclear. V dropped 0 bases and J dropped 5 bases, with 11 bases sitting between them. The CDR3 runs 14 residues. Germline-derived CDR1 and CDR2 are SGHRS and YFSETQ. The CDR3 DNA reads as TGCGCCAGCAGCTTGGCCGGTGGGAGGTATGGCTACACCTTC. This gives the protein CASSLAGGRYGYTF.

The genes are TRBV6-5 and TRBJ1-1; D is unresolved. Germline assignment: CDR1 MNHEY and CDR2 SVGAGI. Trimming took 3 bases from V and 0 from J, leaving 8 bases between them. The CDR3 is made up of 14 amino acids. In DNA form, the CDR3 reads TGTGCCAGCAGTTATGGAGGAGTGAACACTGAAGCTTTCTTT. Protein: CASSYGGVNTEAFF.

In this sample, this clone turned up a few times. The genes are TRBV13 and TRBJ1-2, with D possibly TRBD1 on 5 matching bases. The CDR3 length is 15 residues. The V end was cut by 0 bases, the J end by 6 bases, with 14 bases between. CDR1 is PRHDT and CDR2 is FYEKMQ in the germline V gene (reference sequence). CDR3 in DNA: TGTGCCAGCAGCTTAGGGGCACGTGGGGGGGATGGCTACACCTTC. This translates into CASSLGARGGDGYTF.

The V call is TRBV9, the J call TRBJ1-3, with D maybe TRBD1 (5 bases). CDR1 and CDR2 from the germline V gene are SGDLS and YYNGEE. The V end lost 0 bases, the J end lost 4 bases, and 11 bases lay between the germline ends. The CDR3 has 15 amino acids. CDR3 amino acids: CASSVEGQLGNTIYF. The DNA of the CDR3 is TGTGCCAGCAGCGTAGAGGGGCAGCTCGGAAACACCATATATTTT.

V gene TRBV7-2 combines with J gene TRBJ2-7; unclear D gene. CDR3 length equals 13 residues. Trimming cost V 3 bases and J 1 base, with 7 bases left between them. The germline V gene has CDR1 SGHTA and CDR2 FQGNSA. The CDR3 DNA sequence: TGTGCCAGCAGCTTTAGCCCTTCCTACGAGCAGTACTTC. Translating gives CASSFSPSYEQYF.

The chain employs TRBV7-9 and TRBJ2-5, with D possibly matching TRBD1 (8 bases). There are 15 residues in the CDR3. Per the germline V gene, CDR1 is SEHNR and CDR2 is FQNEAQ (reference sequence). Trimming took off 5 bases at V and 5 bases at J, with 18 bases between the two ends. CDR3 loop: CASSLGGQGGETQYF. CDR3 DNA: TGTGCCAGCAGCCTTGGAGGACAGGGAGGGGAGACCCAGTACTTC.

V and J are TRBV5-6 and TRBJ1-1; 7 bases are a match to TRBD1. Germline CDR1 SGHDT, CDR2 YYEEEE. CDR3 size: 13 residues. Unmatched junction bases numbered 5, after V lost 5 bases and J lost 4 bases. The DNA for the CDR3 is TGTGCCAGCAGGAGGGCAGGGGGCACTGAAGCTTTCTTT. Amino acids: CASRRAGGTEAFF.

The DNA of the CDR3 is TGTGCCAGCAGCTCACGGCCGGGGGACGAGCAGTACTTC. It specifies CASSSRPGDEQYF. The chain couples TRBV11-1 to TRBJ2-7; possibly TRBD2 for D (6 bases). Trimming left V 4 bases short and J 5 bases short, with 12 bases between. Per the germline V gene, CDR1 is SGHAT and CDR2 is FQDESV (reference sequence). The CDR3 is 13 residues long.

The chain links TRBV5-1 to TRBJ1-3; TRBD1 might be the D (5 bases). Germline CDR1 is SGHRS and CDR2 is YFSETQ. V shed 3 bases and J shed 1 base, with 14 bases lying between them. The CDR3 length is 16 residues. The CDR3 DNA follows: TGCGCCAGCAGCTGGGGGGTCGGGTCATCTGGAAACACCATATATTTT. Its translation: CASSWGVGSSGNTIYF.

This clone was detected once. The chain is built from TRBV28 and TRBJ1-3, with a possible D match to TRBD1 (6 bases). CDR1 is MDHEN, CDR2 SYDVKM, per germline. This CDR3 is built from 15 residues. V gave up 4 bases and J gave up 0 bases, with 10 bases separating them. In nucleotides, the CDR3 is TGTGCCAGCAGTTCGACAGGATTCTCTGGAAACACCATATATTTT. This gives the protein CASSSTGFSGNTIYF.

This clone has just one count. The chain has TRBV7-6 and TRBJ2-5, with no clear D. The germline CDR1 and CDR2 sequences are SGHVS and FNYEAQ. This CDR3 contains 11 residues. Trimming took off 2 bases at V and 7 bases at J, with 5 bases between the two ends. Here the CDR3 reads CASSLYGTQYF. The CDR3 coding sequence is TGTGCCAGCAGCTTATACGGGACCCAGTACTTC.

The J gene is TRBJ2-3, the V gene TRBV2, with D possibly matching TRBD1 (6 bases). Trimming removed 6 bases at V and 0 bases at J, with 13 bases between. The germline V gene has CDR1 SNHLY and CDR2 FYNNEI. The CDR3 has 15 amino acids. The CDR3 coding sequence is TGTGCCAGCAGGGATGGGGGCCCCAGCACAGATACGCAGTATTTT. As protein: CASRDGGPSTDTQYF.

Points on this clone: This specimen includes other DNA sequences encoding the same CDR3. Here the CDR3 reads CASSLGETQYF. CDR3 in DNA: TGTGCCAGCAGTCTCGGAGAGACCCAGTACTTC. The rearrangement links TRBV12-3 or TRBV12-4 to TRBJ2-5; D uncertain. CDR3 length: 11 amino acids. V lost 5 bases to trimming and J lost 4 bases, with 5 bases between them.

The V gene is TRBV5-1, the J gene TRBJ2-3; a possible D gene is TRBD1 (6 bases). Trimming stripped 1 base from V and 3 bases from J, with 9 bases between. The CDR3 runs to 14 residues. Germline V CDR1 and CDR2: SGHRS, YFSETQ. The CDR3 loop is CASSLLQGTDTQYF. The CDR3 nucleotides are TGCGCCAGCAGCTTGTTACAGGGAACAGATACGCAGTATTTT.

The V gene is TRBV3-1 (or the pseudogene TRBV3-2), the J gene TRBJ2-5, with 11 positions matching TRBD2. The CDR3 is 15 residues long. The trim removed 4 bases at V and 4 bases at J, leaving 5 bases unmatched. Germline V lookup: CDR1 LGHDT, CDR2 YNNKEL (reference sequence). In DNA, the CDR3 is TGTGCCAGCAGCCTATTAGCGGGGGGGCGAGAGACCCAGTACTTC. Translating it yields CASSLLAGGRETQYF.

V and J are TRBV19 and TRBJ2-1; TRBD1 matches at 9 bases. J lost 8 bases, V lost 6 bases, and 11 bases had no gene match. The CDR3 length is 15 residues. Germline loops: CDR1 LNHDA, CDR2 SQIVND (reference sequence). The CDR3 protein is CASSLGQGKGDEQFF. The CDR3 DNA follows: TGTGCCAGTAGCCTCGGACAGGGGAAAGGGGATGAGCAGTTCTTC.

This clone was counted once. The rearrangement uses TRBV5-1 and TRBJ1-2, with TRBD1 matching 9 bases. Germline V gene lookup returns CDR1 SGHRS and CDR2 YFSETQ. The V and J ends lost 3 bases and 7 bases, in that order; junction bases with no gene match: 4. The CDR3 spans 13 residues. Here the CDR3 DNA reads TGCGCCAGCAGCTCGGGACAGGGCATTGGCTACACCTTC. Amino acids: CASSSGQGIGYTF.

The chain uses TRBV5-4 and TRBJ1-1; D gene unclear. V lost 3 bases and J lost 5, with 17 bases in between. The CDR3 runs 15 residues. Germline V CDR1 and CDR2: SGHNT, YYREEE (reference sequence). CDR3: CASSSRAGEVTEAFF. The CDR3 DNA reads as TGTGCCAGCAGCTCCCGGGCGGGTGAGGTAACTGAAGCTTTCTTT.

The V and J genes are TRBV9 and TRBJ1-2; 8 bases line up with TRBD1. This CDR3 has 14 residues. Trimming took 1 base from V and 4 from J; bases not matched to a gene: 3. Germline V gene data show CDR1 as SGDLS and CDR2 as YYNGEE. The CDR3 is CASSVQTGGYGYTF. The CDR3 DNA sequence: TGTGCCAGCAGCGTACAAACAGGGGGCTATGGCTACACCTTC.

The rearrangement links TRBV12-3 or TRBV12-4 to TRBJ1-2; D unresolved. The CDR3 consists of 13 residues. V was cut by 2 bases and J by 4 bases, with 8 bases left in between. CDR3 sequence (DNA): TGTGCCAGCAGTTTACAGTGGGCCTATGGCTACACCTTC. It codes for CASSLQWAYGYTF.

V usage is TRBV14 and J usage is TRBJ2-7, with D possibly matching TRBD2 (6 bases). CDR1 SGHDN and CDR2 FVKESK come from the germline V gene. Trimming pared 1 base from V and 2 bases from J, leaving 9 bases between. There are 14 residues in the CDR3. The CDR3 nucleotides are TGTGCCAGCAGCCAAGGGACGGGGGCCTACGAGCAGTACTTC. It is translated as CASSQGTGAYEQYF.

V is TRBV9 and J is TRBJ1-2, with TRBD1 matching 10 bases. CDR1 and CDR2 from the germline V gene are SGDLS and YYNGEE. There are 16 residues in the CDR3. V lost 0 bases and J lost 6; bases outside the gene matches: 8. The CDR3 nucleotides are TGTGCCAGCAGCGTAGCCCCGGGACAGGGGACCCATGGCTACACCTTC. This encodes CASSVAPGQGTHGYTF.

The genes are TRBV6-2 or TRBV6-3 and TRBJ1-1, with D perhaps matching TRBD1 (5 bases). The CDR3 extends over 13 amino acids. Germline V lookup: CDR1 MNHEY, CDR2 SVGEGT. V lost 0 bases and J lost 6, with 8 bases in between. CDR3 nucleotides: TGTGCCAGCAGTTACTCATCGACAGCTGAAGCTTTCTTT. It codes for CASSYSSTAEAFF.

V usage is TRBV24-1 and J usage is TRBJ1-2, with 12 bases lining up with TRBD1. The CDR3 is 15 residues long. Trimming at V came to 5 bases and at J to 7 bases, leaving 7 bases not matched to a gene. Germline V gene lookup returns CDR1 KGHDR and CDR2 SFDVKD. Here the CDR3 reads CATSAPGQGAFGYTF. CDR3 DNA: TGTGCCACCAGTGCCCCGGGACAGGGGGCATTTGGCTACACCTTC.

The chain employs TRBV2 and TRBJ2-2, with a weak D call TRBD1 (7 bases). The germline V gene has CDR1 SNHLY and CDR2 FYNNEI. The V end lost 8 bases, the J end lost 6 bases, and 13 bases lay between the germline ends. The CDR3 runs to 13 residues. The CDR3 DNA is TGTGCCAGCTCAGGGGGGAGGTCCGGGGAGCTGTTTTTT. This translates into CASSGGRSGELFF.

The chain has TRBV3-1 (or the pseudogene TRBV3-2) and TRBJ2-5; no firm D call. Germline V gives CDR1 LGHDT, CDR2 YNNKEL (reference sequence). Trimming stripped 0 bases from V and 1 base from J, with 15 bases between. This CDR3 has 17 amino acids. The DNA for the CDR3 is TGTGCCAGCAGCCAAGATGGCGTATCAGGCTTCCAAGAGACCCAGTACTTC. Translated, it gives CASSQDGVSGFQETQYF.

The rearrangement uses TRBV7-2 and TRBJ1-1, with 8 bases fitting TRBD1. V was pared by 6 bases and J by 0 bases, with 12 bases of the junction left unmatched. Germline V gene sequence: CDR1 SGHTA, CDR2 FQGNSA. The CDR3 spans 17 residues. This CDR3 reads CASRVTGQVHMNTEAFF. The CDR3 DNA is TGTGCCAGCAGGGTAACGGGACAGGTTCATATGAACACTGAAGCTTTCTTT.